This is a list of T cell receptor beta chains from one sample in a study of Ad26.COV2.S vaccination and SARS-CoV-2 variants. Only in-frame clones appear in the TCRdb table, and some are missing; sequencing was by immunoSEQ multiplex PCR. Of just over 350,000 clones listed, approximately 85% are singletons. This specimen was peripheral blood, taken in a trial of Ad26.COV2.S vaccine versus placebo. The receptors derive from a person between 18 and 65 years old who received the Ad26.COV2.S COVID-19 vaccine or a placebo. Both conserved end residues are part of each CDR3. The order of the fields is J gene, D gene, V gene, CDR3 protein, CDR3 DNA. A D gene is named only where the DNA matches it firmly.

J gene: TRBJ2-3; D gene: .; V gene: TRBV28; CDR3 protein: CAGNNNGADTQYF; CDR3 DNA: TGTGCCGGGAACAACAACGGGGCAGATACGCAGTATTTT
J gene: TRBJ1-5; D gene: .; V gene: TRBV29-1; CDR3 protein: CSVEASGEGPQHF; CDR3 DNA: TGCAGCGTTGAAGCTTCAGGGGAAGGGCCCCAGCATTTT
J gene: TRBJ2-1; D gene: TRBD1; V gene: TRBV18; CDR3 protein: CASSAPGQSYNEQFF; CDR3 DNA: TGTGCCAGCTCCGCTCCGGGACAGAGCTACAATGAGCAGTTCTTC
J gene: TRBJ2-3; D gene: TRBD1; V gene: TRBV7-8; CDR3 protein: CASSPRQGATDTQYF; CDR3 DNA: TGTGCCAGCAGCCCTAGACAGGGGGCGACTGATACGCAGTATTTT
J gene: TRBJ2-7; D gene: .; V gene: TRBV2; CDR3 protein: CATNRESFLEQYF; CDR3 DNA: TGTGCCACTAACAGGGAGTCGTTCCTCGAGCAGTACTTC
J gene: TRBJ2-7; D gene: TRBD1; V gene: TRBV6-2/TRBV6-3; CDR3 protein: CASSWDSGYEQYF; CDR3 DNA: TGTGCCAGCAGTTGGGACAGCGGCTACGAGCAGTACTTC
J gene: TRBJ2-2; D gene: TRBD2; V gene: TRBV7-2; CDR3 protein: CASSLRTSGNTGELFF; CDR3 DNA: TGTGCCAGCAGCTTACGGACTAGCGGGAACACCGGGGAGCTGTTTTTT
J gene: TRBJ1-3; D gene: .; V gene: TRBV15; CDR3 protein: CATGGPTPSGGNTIYF; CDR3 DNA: TGTGCCACCGGGGGCCCCACACCCAGCGGTGGAAACACCATATATTTT
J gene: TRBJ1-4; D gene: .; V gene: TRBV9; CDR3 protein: CASSGEQRNEKLFF; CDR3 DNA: TGTGCCAGCAGCGGTGAACAGCGGAATGAAAAACTGTTTTTT
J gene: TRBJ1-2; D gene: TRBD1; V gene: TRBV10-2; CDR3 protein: CASSSGTGYYGYTF; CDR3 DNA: TGCGCCAGCAGCTCCGGGACAGGGTATTACGGCTACACCTTC